This is a list of T cell receptor beta chains from one sample in a study of vaccination effects on CD4 cells after COVID-19. No antigen is known for these receptors. The assay was immunoSEQ multiplex PCR, and TCRdb's table has in-frame clones only and misses some. The sample contains tens of thousands of clones, 70% to 85% of which appear only once. Sequencing used CD4+ T cells from PBMCs cultured with HCoV-229E spike peptides, obtained after COVID-19 vaccination. These receptors were obtained from a human donor who received a COVID-19 vaccine. Each CDR3 is given with its conserved first and last residue. D genes are given only for firm matches. Clone sizes are given selectively: once, few, many, or a class where the clone is expanded.

size	V	J	D	CDR3	DNA
.	TRBV30	TRBJ2-2	.	CAWSVSVGWATGELFF	TGTGCCTGGAGTGTTTCAGTAGGATGGGCCACCGGGGAGCTGTTTTTT
.	TRBV12-5	TRBJ1-1	.	CASALMGGRMNTEAFF	TGTGCTAGTGCTCTTATGGGGGGGCGAATGAACACTGAAGCTTTCTTT
once	TRBV6-5	TRBJ1-1	.	CASTDDKNTEAFF	TGTGCCAGCACCGACGACAAGAACACTGAAGCTTTCTTT
.	TRBV30	TRBJ1-6	.	CAWSVQKGIQSPLHF	TGTGCCTGGAGTGTACAAAAAGGGATTCAATCACCCCTCCACTTT
.	TRBV7-9	TRBJ2-5	.	CASSPSLYQETQYF	TGTGCCAGCAGCCCGTCTTTGTACCAAGAGACCCAGTACTTC
few	TRBV1	TRBJ1-1	.	CTSSQDVRTEAFF	TGCACCAGCAGCCAAGATGTCCGCACTGAAGCTTTCTTT
.	TRBV5-1	TRBJ2-3	TRBD2	CASSLGPQSGVGTDTQYF	TGCGCCAGCAGCTTGGGGCCTCAGAGCGGGGTGGGCACAGATACGCAGTATTTT
.	TRBV6-6	TRBJ1-6	.	CASSYKGQDSPLHF	TGTGCCAGCAGTTACAAGGGGCAGGATTCACCCCTCCACTTT
many	TRBV7-3	TRBJ1-1	.	CASSLSRETEAFF	TGTGCCAGCAGCTTGTCAAGGGAGACTGAAGCTTTCTTT
.	TRBV11-2	TRBJ2-2	TRBD1	CASNWDRGTGELFF	TGTGCCAGCAATTGGGACAGGGGGACCGGGGAGCTGTTTTTT
.	TRBV19	TRBJ2-4	.	CATKGDFGNIQYF	TGTGCCACCAAGGGCGATTTTGGAAACATTCAGTACTTC
.	TRBV24-1	TRBJ2-5	.	CATSDPAETQYF	TGTGCCACCAGTGACCCGGCGGAGACCCAGTACTTC
.	TRBV7-2	TRBJ2-5	.	CASSLGPQETQYF	TGTGCCAGCAGCTTGGGGCCTCAAGAGACCCAGTACTTC
.	TRBV27	TRBJ2-5	.	CASSRRPEGTQYF	TGTGCCAGCAGCCGTCGCCCTGAGGGGACCCAGTACTTC
.	TRBV5-4	TRBJ1-6	.	CASSSGWSSSYNSPLHF	TGTGCCAGCAGCAGCGGGTGGTCAAGCTCCTATAATTCACCCCTCCACTTT
.	TRBV7-2	TRBJ1-2	TRBD1	CASLGQGGYGYTF	TGTGCCAGCCTAGGACAGGGTGGTTATGGCTACACCTTC
.	TRBV3-1/TRBV3-2	TRBJ1-6	.	CASSSGTSRWSPLHF	TGTGCCAGCAGCTCCGGGACAAGCCGTTGGTCACCCCTCCACTTT
.	TRBV18	TRBJ2-2	.	CASSPPDKNTGELFF	TGTGCCAGCTCACCCCCGGACAAGAACACCGGGGAGCTGTTTTTT
few	TRBV5-4	TRBJ1-2	.	CASSSGQRNYGYTF	TGTGCCAGCAGCTCCGGACAGCGTAACTATGGCTACACCTTC
.	TRBV15	TRBJ1-2	.	CATSRGDNYGYTF	TGTGCCACCAGCAGAGGGGACAACTATGGCTACACCTTC
.	TRBV21-1	TRBJ1-1	.	CASSTQGEDTEAFF	TGTGCCAGCAGCACACAGGGGGAAGACACTGAAGCTTTCTTT
few	TRBV7-9	TRBJ1-5	TRBD1	CASSTGTGSPQHF	TGTGCCAGCAGCACGGGGACAGGGTCTCCCCAGCATTTT
few	TRBV19	TRBJ2-3	TRBD1	CASSRGQGADTQYF	TGTGCCAGTAGCCGGGGACAGGGAGCAGATACGCAGTATTTT
.	TRBV4-1	TRBJ2-3	.	CASSQTRGTDTQYF	TGCGCCAGCAGCCAAACGCGGGGCACAGATACGCAGTATTTT
.	TRBV7-6	TRBJ2-3	.	CASSPRGGASSTDTQYF	TGTGCCAGCAGCCCCAGGGGGGGGGCGTCTAGCACAGATACGCAGTATTTT
.	TRBV6-5	TRBJ2-6	.	CASVGQLSGANVLTF	TGTGCCAGCGTCGGGCAGCTCTCTGGGGCCAACGTCCTGACTTTC
few	TRBV6-5	TRBJ1-2	.	CASSYRTDYGYTF	TGTGCCAGCAGTTATCGGACCGACTATGGCTACACCTTC
.	TRBV19	TRBJ1-4	.	CASSIRWNEKLFF	TGTGCCAGTAGTATAAGGTGGAATGAAAAACTGTTTTTT
once	TRBV5-1	TRBJ1-1	.	CASSLDIRFGAFF	TGCGCCAGCAGCTTGGATATCAGGTTTGGGGCTTTCTTT
.	TRBV10-3	TRBJ1-2	TRBD1	CAISPGQGLKSNYGYTF	TGTGCCATCAGTCCCGGACAGGGACTAAAAAGCAACTATGGCTACACCTTC
.	TRBV6-5	TRBJ1-1	TRBD1	CASGIPGQGTAFF	TGTGCCAGCGGAATCCCGGGACAGGGGACCGCTTTCTTT
.	TRBV29-1	TRBJ1-4	TRBD1	CSVAQGARTHGNEKLFF	TGCAGCGTCGCCCAGGGGGCTAGGACCCACGGTAATGAAAAACTGTTTTTT
.	TRBV2	TRBJ1-1	.	CASSVRTEAFF	TGTGCCAGCAGTGTGCGTACTGAAGCTTTCTTT
.	TRBV7-9	TRBJ1-4	.	CASSQQRTNEKLFF	TGTGCCAGCAGCCAACAGAGAACTAATGAAAAACTGTTTTTT
few	TRBV11-2	TRBJ2-1	.	CASSSTGGNEQFF	TGTGCCAGCAGCTCAACAGGAGGAAATGAGCAGTTCTTC
.	TRBV28	TRBJ1-3	.	CASIGSGNTIYF	TGTGCCAGCATAGGGTCTGGAAACACCATATATTTT
few	TRBV20-1	TRBJ1-1	.	CSASGQTERTEAFF	TGCAGTGCTAGTGGGCAGACGGAGCGAACTGAAGCTTTCTTT